The clone carrying this T cell receptor beta chain was picked up a small number of times. As yet, its antigen is unknown. The CDR3 length is 12 residues. Germline V gene lookup returns CDR1 MNHEY and CDR2 SVGAGI. V was clipped by 7 bases and J by 9 bases, with 12 bases between them. Reverse transcribing all isolated RNA meant expressed TCRB transcripts were sequenced. The data were produced by immunoSEQ multiplex PCR, yet TCRdb's version contains in-frame clones alone and is incomplete. The profile covers some 330,000 clones, with approximately 12% appearing a single time and 0.0095% to 0.011% taken by the ten largest. The data belong to a study of beta chain features in type 1 diabetes. Study conclusions and caveats: Any HLA-type effect on TCRB rearrangement remained unresolved here. Shortening of TCRB CDR3s, moderate but significant, appeared in all four CD4+ subsets of Type 1 diabetes patients.

Sequencing was done on a sample of naive CD4+ T cells from blood. The sequence came from a woman under 30 with type 1 diabetes. The rearrangement links TRBV6-5 to TRBJ2-2, with D hard to call. In nucleotides, the CDR3 is TGTGCCAGCAACATACCTGGCCGGGAGCTGTTTTTT. It codes for CASNIPGRELFF.